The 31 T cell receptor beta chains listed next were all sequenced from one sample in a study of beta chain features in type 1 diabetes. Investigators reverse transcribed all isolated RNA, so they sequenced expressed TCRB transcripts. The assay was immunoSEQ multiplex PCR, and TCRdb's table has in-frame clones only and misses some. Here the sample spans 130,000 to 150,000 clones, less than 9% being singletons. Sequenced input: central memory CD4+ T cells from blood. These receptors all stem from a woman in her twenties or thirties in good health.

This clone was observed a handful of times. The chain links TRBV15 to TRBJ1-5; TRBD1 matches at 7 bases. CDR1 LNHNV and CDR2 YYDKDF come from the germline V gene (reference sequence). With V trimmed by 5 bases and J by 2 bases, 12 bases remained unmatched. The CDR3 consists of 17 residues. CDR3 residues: CATSAILQGRRNQPQHF. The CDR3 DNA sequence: TGTGCCACCAGCGCAATTCTACAGGGGAGGCGCAATCAGCCCCAGCATTTT.

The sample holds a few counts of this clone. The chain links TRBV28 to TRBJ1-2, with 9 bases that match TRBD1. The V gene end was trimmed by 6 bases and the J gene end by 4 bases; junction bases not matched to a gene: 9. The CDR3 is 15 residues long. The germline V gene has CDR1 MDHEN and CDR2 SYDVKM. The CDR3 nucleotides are TGTGCCAGCAGATCTTCCGGGACAGGGACCTATGGCTACACCTTC. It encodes CASRSSGTGTYGYTF.

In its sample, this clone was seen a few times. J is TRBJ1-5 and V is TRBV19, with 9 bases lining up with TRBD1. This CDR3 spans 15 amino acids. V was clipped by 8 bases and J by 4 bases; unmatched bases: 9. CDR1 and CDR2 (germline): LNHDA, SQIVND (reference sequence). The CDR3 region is CASRFRDRENQPQHF. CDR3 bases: TGTGCCAGTCGGTTCCGGGACAGGGAAAATCAGCCCCAGCATTTT.

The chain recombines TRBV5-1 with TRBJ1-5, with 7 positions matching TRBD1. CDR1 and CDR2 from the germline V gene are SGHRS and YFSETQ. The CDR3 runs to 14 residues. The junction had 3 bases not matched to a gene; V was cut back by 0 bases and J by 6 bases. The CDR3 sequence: CASSLEGGGQPQHF. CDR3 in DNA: TGCGCCAGCAGCTTGGAAGGGGGCGGTCAGCCCCAGCATTTT.

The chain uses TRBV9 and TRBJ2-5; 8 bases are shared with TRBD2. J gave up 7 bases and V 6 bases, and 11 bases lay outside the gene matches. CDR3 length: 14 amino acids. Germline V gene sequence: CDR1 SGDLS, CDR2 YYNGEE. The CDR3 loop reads CASNRLGGAGTQYF. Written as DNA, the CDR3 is TGTGCCAGCAACCGGCTCGGGGGGGCAGGGACCCAGTACTTC.

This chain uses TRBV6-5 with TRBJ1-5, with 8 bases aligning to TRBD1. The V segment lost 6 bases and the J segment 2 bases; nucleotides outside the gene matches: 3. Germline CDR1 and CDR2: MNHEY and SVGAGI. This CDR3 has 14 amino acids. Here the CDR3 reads CASRSGGGNQPQHF. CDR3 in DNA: TGTGCCAGCAGATCAGGGGGCGGCAATCAGCCCCAGCATTTT.

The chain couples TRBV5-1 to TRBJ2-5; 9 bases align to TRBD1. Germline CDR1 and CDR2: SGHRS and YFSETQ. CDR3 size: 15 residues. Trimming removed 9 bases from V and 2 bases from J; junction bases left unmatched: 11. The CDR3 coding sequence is TGCGCCACCAACCGTGGGGACAGGGAGCAAGAGACCCAGTACTTC. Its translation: CATNRGDREQETQYF.

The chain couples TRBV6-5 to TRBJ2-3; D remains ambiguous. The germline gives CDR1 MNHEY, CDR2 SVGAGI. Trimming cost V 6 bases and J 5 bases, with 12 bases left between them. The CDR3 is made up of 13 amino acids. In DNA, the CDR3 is TGTGCCAGCAGCCCAGTGGTTTTAGATACGCAGTATTTT. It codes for CASSPVVLDTQYF.

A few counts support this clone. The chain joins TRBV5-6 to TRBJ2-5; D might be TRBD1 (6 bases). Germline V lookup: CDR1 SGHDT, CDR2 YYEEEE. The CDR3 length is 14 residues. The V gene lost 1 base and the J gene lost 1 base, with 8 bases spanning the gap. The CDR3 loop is CASSLTGSQETQYF. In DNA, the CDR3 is TGTGCCAGCAGCTTGACAGGGTCCCAAGAGACCCAGTACTTC.

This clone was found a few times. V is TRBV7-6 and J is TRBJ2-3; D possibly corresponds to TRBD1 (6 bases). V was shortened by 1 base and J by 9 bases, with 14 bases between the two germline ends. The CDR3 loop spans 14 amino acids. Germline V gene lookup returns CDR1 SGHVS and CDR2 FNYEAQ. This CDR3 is CASSLDQGRGTQYF. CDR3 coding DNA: TGTGCCAGCAGCTTAGATCAGGGGAGAGGGACGCAGTATTTT.

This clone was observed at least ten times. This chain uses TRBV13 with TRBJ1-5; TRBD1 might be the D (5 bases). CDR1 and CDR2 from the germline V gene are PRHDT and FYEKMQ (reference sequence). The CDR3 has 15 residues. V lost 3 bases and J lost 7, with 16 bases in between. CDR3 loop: CASSLGEGSEQPQHF. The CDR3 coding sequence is TGTGCCAGCAGCTTGGGGGAGGGTTCTGAACAGCCCCAGCATTTT.

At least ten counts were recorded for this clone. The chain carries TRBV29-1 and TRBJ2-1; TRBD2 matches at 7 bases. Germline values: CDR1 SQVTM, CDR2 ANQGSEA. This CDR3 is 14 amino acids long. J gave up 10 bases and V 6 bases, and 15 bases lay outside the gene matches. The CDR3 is CSVTPRWDGGEQFF. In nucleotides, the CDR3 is TGCAGCGTGACTCCACGGTGGGACGGGGGGGAGCAGTTCTTC.

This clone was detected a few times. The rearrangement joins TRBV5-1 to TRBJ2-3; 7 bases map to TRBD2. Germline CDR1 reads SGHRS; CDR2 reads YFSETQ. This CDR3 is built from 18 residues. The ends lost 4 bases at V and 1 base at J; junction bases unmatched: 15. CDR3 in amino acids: CASSPNPGGSTGTDTQYF. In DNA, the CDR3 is TGCGCCAGCAGCCCAAACCCAGGCGGGAGTACAGGCACAGATACGCAGTATTTT. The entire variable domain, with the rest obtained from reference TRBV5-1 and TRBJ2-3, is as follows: KAGVTQTPRYLIKTRGQQVTLSCSPISGHRSVSWYQQTPGQGLQFLFEYFSETQRNKGNFPGRFSGRQFSNSRSEMNVSTLELGDSALYLCASSPNPGGSTGTDTQYFGPGTRLTVL.

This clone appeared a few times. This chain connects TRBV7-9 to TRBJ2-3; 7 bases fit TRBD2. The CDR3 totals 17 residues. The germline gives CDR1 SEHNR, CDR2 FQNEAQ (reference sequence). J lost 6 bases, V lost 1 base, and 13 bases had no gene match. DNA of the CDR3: TGTGCCAGCAGCTTAGAATTTCCTGGACTAGGTGGCGATACGCAGTATTTT. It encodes CASSLEFPGLGGDTQYF.

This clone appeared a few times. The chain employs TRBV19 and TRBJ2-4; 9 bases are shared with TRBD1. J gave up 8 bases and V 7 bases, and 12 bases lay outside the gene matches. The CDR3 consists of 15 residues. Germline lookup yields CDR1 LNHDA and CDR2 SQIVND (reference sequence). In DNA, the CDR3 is TGTGCCAGTACCTTTGATGGGACAGGGCGATACATTCAGTACTTC. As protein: CASTFDGTGRYIQYF.

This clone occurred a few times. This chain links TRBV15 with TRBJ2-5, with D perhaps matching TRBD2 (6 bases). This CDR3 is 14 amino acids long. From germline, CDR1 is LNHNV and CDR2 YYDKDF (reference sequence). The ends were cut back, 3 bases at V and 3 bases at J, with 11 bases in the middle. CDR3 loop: CATSRSGVEETQYF. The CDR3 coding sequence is TGTGCCACCAGCAGGTCGGGGGTTGAAGAGACCCAGTACTTC.

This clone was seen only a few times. The CDR3 sequence is CASSFGTSDLSQYF. The CDR3 DNA is TGTGCCAGCAGCTTTGGGACTAGCGATCTATCTCAGTACTTC. The rearrangement links TRBV7-6 to TRBJ2-5; 10 positions agree with TRBD2. CDR1 is SGHVS, CDR2 FNYEAQ, per germline. J was trimmed by 11 bases and V by 3 bases; bases with no gene match: 9. This CDR3 has 14 amino acids.

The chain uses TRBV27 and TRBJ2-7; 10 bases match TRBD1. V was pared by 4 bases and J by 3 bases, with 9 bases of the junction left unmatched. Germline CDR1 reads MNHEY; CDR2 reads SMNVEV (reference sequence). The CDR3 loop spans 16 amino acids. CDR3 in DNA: TGTGCCAGCAGTTCCGGACAGGGGGGGCTTTTCTACGAGCAGTACTTC. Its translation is CASSSGQGGLFYEQYF.

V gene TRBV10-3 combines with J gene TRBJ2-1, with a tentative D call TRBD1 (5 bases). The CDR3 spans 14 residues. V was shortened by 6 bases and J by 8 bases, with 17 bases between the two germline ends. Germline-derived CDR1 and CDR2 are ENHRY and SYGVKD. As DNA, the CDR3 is TGTGCCATCAGCGCGGCGGAATTCAGGGATGAGCAGTTCTTC. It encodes CAISAAEFRDEQFF.

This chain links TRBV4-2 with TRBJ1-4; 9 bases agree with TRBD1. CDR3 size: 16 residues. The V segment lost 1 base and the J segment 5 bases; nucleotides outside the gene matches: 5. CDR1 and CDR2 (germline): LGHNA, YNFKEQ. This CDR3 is CASSQGPGQGNEKLFF. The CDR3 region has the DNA TGTGCCAGCAGCCAAGGACCGGGACAGGGAAATGAAAAACTGTTTTTT.

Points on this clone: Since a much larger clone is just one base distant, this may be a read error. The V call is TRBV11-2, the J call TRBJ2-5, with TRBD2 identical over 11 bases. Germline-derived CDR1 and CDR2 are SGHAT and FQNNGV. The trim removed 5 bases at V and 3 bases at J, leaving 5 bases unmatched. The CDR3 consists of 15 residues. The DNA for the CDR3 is TGTGCCAGCAGCCCCCCGGGACTAGCGGAAGAGACCCAGTACTTC. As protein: CASSPPGLAEETQYF.

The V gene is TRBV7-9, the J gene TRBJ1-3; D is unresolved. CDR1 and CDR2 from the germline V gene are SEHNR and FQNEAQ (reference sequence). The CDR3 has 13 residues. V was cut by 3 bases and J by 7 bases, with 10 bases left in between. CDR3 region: CASSFSESNTIYF. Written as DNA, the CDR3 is TGTGCCAGCAGCTTCTCTGAGTCTAACACCATATATTTT. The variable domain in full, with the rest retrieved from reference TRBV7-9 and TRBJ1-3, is DTGVSQNPRHKITKRGQNVTFRCDPISEHNRLYWYRQTLGQGPEFLTYFQNEAQLEKSRLLSDRFSAERPKGSFSTLEIQRTEQGDSAMYLCASSFSESNTIYFGEGSWLTVV.

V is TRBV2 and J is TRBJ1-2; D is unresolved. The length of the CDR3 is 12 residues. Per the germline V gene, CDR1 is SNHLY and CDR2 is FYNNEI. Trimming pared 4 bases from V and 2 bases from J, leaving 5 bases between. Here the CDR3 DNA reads TGTGCCAGCAGTGGAGGGAACTATGGCTACACCTTC. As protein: CASSGGNYGYTF.

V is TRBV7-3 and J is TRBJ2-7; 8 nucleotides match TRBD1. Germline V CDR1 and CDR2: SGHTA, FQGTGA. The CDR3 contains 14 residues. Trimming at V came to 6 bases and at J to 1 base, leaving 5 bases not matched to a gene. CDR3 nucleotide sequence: TGTGCCAGCAGGTCGGACAGGGATTCCTACGAGCAGTACTTC. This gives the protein CASRSDRDSYEQYF.

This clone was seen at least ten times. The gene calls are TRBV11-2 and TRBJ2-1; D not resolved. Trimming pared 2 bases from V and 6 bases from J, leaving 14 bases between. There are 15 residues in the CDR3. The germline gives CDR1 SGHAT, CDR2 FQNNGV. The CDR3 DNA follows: TGTGCCAGCAGCTTAATAGCAGCCGCAATCAATGAGCAGTTCTTC. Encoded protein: CASSLIAAAINEQFF. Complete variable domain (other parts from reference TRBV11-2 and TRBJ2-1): EAGVAQSPRYKIIEKRQSVAFWCNPISGHATLYWYQQILGQGPKLLIQFQNNGVVDDSQLPKDRFSAERLKGVDSTLKIQPAKLEDSAVYLCASSLIAAAINEQFFGPGTRLTVL.

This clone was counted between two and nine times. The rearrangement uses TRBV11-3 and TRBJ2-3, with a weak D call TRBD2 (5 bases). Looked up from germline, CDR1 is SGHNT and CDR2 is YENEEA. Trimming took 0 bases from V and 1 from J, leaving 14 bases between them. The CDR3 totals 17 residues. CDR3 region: CASSLDARGGGTDTQYF. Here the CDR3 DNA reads TGTGCCAGCAGCTTAGACGCTCGGGGTGGGGGCACAGATACGCAGTATTTT.

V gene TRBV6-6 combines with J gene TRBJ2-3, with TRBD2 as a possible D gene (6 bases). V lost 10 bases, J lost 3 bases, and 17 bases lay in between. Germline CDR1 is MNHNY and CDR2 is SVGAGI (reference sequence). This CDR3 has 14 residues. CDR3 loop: CATTKAGLTDTQYF. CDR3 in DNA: TGTGCCACCACCAAGGCGGGATTGACAGATACGCAGTATTTT.

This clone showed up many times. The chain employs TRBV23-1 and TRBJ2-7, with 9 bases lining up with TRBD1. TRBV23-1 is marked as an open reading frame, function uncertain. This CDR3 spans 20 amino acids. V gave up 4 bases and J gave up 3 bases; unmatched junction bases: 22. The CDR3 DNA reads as TGCGCCAGCAGTCCATGCCAGTCACCGGGACAGGGACCTTTTTGCTACGAGCAGTACTTC. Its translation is CASSPCQSPGQGPFCYEQYF.

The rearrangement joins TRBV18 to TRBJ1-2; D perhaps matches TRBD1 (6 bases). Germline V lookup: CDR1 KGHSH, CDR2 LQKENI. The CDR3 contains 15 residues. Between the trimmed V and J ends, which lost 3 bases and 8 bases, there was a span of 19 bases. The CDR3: CASSPRTDPNEGYTF. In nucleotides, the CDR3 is TGTGCCAGCTCACCTCGGACAGACCCAAACGAAGGCTACACCTTC.

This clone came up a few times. Here the CDR3 reads CASSPGLAGPPYEQYF. The CDR3 coding sequence is TGTGCCAGCAGCCCGGGACTAGCGGGACCCCCCTACGAGCAGTACTTC. The chain carries TRBV7-9 and TRBJ2-7, with TRBD2 matching over 13 bases. Germline-derived CDR1 and CDR2 are SEHNR and FQNEAQ (reference sequence). The V segment lost 5 bases and the J segment 2 bases; nucleotides outside the gene matches: 6. The CDR3 runs 16 residues.

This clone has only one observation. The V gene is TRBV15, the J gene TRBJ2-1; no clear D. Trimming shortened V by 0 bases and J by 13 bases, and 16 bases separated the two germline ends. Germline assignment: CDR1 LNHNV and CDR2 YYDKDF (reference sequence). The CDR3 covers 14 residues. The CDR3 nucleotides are TGTGCCACCAGCAGAGATAATGCCCCCGAGGCACAGTTCTTC. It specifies CATSRDNAPEAQFF. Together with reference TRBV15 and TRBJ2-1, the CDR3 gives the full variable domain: DAMVIQNPRYQVTQFGKPVTLSCSQTLNHNVMYWYQQKSSQAPKLLFHYYDKDFNNEADTPDNFQSRRPNTSFCFLDIRSPGLGDTAMYLCATSRDNAPEAQFFGPGTRLTVL.